These 18 T cell receptor beta chains were sequenced from one sample in a study of CD8 T cells in ankylosing spondylitis. MiXCR, run by TCRdb on the 5' RACE reads, gives a single entry per CDR3 protein. The table lists under 250,000 distinct CDR3 sequences, roughly 25% of them singletons, with about 7% in the top ten. Sequencing used blood, either unsorted or a sorted T cell fraction (not recorded which). These receptors were collected from a male donor with ankylosing spondylitis or in good health (not recorded which).

This chain links TRBV20-1 with TRBJ1-1; TRBD1 might be the D (6 bases). Between the trimmed V and J ends, which lost 0 bases and 0 bases, there was a span of 14 bases. The CDR3 has 16 amino acids. The germline V gene has CDR1 DFQATT and CDR2 SNEGSKA (reference sequence). CDR3 sequence: CSARDQRTAMNTEAFF. CDR3 nucleotides: TGCAGTGCTAGAGATCAGAGGACAGCTATGAACACTGAAGCTTTCTTT.

This clonotype was recorded a few times. This rearrangement joins TRBV4-2 to TRBJ2-5, with TRBD2 matching 11 bases. Germline CDR1 reads LGHNA; CDR2 reads YNFKEQ. The CDR3 is 18 amino acids. V dropped 0 bases and J dropped 1; count of bases not matched to a gene: 7. The DNA of the CDR3 is TGTGCCAGCAGCCAAGATCTACTAGCGGGAGCCCTCCAAGAGACCCAGTACTTC. It is translated as CASSQDLLAGALQETQYF.

This clonotype was picked up a small number of times. The chain carries TRBV12-3 or TRBV12-4 and TRBJ2-5, with no clear D. The CDR3 consists of 12 residues. Trimming shortened V by 4 bases and J by 0 bases, and 3 bases separated the two germline ends. CDR3 loop: CASSWHQETQYF. The CDR3 region has the DNA TGTGCCAGCAGTTGGCACCAAGAGACCCAGTACTTC.

This clonotype has a count of ten or more. V and J are TRBV3-1 and TRBJ1-4; 7 positions match TRBD1. This CDR3 region has 18 residues. V lost 1 base to trimming and J lost 2 bases; unmatched junction nucleotides: 10. Germline-derived CDR1 and CDR2 are LGHDT and YNNKEL (reference sequence). CDR3 region: CASSQGLHDRATNEKLFF. The CDR3 DNA reads TGTGCCAGCAGCCAAGGCCTTCACGACAGGGCCACTAATGAAAAACTGTTTTTT. Filled out from reference TRBV3-1 and TRBJ1-4, the complete variable domain reads DTAVSQTPKYLVTQMGNDKSIKCEQNLGHDTMYWYKQDSKKFLKIMFSYNNKELIINETVPNRFSPKSPDKAHLNLHINSLELGDSAVYFCASSQGLHDRATNEKLFFGSGTQLSVL.

This clonotype showed up many times. V is TRBV6-6 and J is TRBJ2-7, with D maybe TRBD1 (6 bases). CDR3 length equals 13 residues. V shed 7 bases and J shed 0 bases, with 10 bases lying between them. From germline, CDR1 is MNHNY and CDR2 SVGAGI (reference sequence). The CDR3 here is CASIKDSSYEQYF. The CDR3 coding sequence is TGTGCCAGCATTAAGGACAGCTCCTACGAGCAGTACTTC.

The J gene is TRBJ2-3, the V gene TRBV29-1, with D unclear. Trimming cost V 2 bases and J 2 bases, with 11 bases left between them. This CDR3 spans 14 amino acids. The germline V gene has CDR1 SQVTM and CDR2 ANQGSEA. CDR3 sequence (DNA): TGCAGCGTTGAATTTGGCGGATACACAGATACGCAGTATTTT. Translating gives CSVEFGGYTDTQYF.

This clonotype appeared many times. The chain carries TRBV18 and TRBJ2-1; TRBD2 aligns across 7 bases. The CDR3 totals 16 residues. Germline V CDR1 and CDR2: KGHSH, LQKENI. The trim removed 1 base at V and 10 bases at J, leaving 13 bases unmatched. The CDR3 DNA reads TGTGCCAGCTCACCACAAGTCTCCAGGGAGGGATCGGAGCAGTTCTTC. It specifies CASSPQVSREGSEQFF.

This chain uses TRBV29-1 with TRBJ2-7; D uncertain. There are 12 residues in the CDR3. The V gene lost 4 bases and the J gene lost 3 bases, with 10 bases spanning the gap. The germline V gene encodes CDR1 SQVTM and CDR2 ANQGSEA. The CDR3 loop reads CSVGSVYYEQYF. Here the CDR3 DNA reads TGCAGCGTTGGGTCAGTCTACTACGAGCAGTACTTC.

There are many counts of this clonotype. CDR3 amino acids: CASSRSQRNEQFF. The CDR3 nucleotides are TGTGCCAGCAGCCGATCCCAAAGGAATGAGCAGTTCTTC. The J gene is TRBJ2-1, the V gene TRBV6-1; D unresolved. V was trimmed by 6 bases and J by 7 bases, leaving 13 bases between them. This CDR3 has 13 amino acids. CDR1 and CDR2 from the germline V gene are MNHNS and SASEGT.

This clonotype has a handful of counts. This chain joins TRBV5-1 and TRBJ2-5; D may be TRBD2 (6 bases). The length of the CDR3 is 15 residues. V was trimmed by 5 bases and J by 4 bases, leaving 18 bases between them. CDR1 is SGHRS and CDR2 is YFSETQ in the germline V gene. The DNA for the CDR3 is TGCGCCAGCAGGGGAGGTCTGGCGTTCCTAGAGACCCAGTACTTC. Translating gives CASRGGLAFLETQYF.

There are a few counts of this clonotype. The chain employs TRBV20-1 and TRBJ2-5; D not resolved. Per the germline V gene, CDR1 is DFQATT and CDR2 is SNEGSKA (reference sequence). The V and J ends lost 5 bases and 1 base respectively, with 8 bases between them. This CDR3 has 12 amino acids. This CDR3 reads CSALDLQETQYF. CDR3 in DNA: TGCAGTGCTTTAGATCTCCAAGAGACCCAGTACTTC.

This clonotype came up many times. The chain recombines TRBV20-1 with TRBJ2-3, with a weak D call TRBD1 (6 bases). With 1 base removed from V and 4 bases from J, the gap between germline ends came to 15 bases. Germline values: CDR1 DFQATT, CDR2 SNEGSKA (reference sequence). The CDR3 spans 15 residues. The CDR3 coding sequence is TGCAGTGCTAGAGCCCTAACAGGGAAGGCAGATACGCAGTATTTT. Translating it yields CSARALTGKADTQYF.

The chain links TRBV29-1 to TRBJ2-4, with a tentative D call TRBD1 (6 bases). Trimming stripped 7 bases from V and 7 bases from J, with 23 bases between. CDR1 is SQVTM and CDR2 is ANQGSEA in the germline V gene. This CDR3 spans 15 amino acids. The CDR3 loop is CSEVRQARKDNIQYF. In nucleotides, the CDR3 is TGCAGCGAAGTACGACAGGCCCGGAAGGATAACATTCAGTACTTC.

This clonotype was seen many times. The chain carries TRBV2 and TRBJ2-3; TRBD2 agrees at 8 bases. CDR1 is SNHLY and CDR2 is FYNNEI in the germline V gene. V trimming: 5 bases; J trimming: 4 bases; junction bases outside the gene matches: 8. This CDR3 is 15 amino acids long. CDR3 loop: CASSRAGVLADTQYF. In DNA, the CDR3 is TGTGCCAGCAGTAGAGCGGGAGTGCTTGCAGATACGCAGTATTTT.

The table lists this clonotype with a few counts. The CDR3 DNA is TGCAGTGCTGAAGAGGGACAGGGGGAATATACGCAGTATTTT. It translates to CSAEEGQGEYTQYF. The chain carries TRBV20-1 and TRBJ2-3; 11 nucleotides line up with TRBD1. From germline, CDR1 is DFQATT and CDR2 SNEGSKA (reference sequence). V lost 5 bases, J lost 7 bases, and 8 bases stayed unmatched. The CDR3 is 14 amino acids.

This clonotype showed up many times. V usage is TRBV5-1 and J usage is TRBJ2-7, with TRBD1 matching 9 bases. CDR1 and CDR2 from the germline V gene are SGHRS and YFSETQ. The V and J ends lost 3 bases and 5 bases, in that order; junction bases with no gene match: 3. The CDR3 spans 13 residues. The CDR3 DNA is TGCGCCAGCAGCTGGACAGGGGACGACGAGCAGTACTTC. It yields the protein CASSWTGDDEQYF. Drawing the rest from reference TRBV5-1 and TRBJ2-7, the complete variable domain is KAGVTQTPRYLIKTRGQQVTLSCSPISGHRSVSWYQQTPGQGLQFLFEYFSETQRNKGNFPGRFSGRQFSNSRSEMNVSTLELGDSALYLCASSWTGDDEQYFGPGTRLTVT.

This clonotype has only a few counts. The rearrangement links TRBV7-2 to TRBJ2-1; D possibly corresponds to TRBD2 (7 bases). CDR3 length: 15 amino acids. V was clipped by 2 bases and J by 7 bases, with 15 bases between them. The germline V gene encodes CDR1 SGHTA and CDR2 FQGNSA. The CDR3 DNA is TGTGCCAGCAGCTTACTACAGGGAGGGTGGAATGAGCAGTTCTTC. Protein: CASSLLQGGWNEQFF.

This clonotype has a count of ten or more. CDR3 loop: CSARDDIYEQFF. As DNA, the CDR3 is TGCAGTGCTAGAGACGACATCTATGAGCAGTTCTTC. This chain links TRBV20-1 with TRBJ2-1; D remains unclear. Germline V gives CDR1 DFQATT, CDR2 SNEGSKA (reference sequence). V was pared by 0 bases and J by 8 bases, with 8 bases between. CDR3 length equals 12 residues.